This TCR beta chain was retrieved from a study of PD-1 blockade in mismatch repair-deficient tumors (dated by TCRdb to about 2017). Regarding the complete study: Between late 2013 and September 2016, the trial enrolled 85 to 100 consecutive patients with approximately 13 mismatch repair-deficient cancer types, every one of whom had been previously treated and was progressing. Tumor-associated T cell clones in the peripheral blood of patients responding to PD-1 blockade were tracked using deep sequencing of TCR CDR3 regions. Points the paper makes about the study in general: After pembrolizumab, tumor-resident clones, which were often undetectable in blood before treatment, expanded rapidly and then contracted, generally ahead of radiologic responses.

The CDR3 numbers 12 residues from cysteine through phenylalanine. Of the read, only the CDR3 DNA is kept; its 36 bases are in frame from base 1. Relative to germline, V is 4 bases shorter and J is 6 bases shorter, with 8 bases between their ends. The germline V gene yields SNHLY for CDR1 and FYNNEI for CDR2. To prepare the library, the immunoSEQ multiplex PCR assay was applied. Not all clones reach the TCRdb copy of this immuneACCESS table, which keeps in-frame sequences only. Checked studies attribute under half of the gap to unresolved V genes and leave the rest unexplained. The sample table contains 35,000 to 40,000 clones; only one count was recorded for around 79% of them. The leading ten clones occupy about 23% of the sample. For every enrolled patient, mismatch repair deficiency was confirmed by either polymerase chain reaction or immunohistochemistry. TCR sequencing was carried out for three patients who responded to pembrolizumab therapy. The phase II trial prospectively evaluated PD-1 blockade with pembrolizumab in advanced mismatch repair-deficient cancers, independent of tissue of origin. Peripheral blood T cell samples were collected serially, before PD-1 blockade began and at several time points afterward. Blood sampling times were reported as weeks after the first pembrolizumab dose.

Worth noting for this clone: The target of this receptor is not known. No qualities accompany the bases; no much larger clone lies one base away.

Sequencing was performed on peripheral blood, taken 4 weeks after starting pembrolizumab. The chain is encoded by TRBV2 joined to TRBJ2-3; the D gene identity is not certain. The sequence was collected from an adult with mismatch repair-deficient cancer. The nucleotide sequence reads TGTGCCAGCAGTGCCCGCGCGGATACGCAGTATTTT. Its protein reads: CASSARADTQYF.